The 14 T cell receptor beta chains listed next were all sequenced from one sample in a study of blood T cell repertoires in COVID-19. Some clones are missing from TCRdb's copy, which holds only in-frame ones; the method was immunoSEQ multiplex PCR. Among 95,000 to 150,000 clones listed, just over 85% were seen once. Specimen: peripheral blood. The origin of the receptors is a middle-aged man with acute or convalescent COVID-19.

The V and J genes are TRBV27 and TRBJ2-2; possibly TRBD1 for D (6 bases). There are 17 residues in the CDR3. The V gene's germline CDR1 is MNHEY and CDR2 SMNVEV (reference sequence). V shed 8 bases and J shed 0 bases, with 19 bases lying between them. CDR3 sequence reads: CASQQGAGTPNTGELFF. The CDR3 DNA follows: TGTGCCAGCCAGCAAGGGGCCGGGACACCGAACACCGGGGAGCTGTTTTTT.

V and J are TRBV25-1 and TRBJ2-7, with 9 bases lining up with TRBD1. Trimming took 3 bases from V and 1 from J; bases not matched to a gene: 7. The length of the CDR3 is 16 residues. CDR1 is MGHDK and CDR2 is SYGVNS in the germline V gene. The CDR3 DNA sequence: TGTGCCAGCAGTGATACAGGGGGCGGGCGTTCCTACGAGCAGTACTTC. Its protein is CASSDTGGGRSYEQYF.

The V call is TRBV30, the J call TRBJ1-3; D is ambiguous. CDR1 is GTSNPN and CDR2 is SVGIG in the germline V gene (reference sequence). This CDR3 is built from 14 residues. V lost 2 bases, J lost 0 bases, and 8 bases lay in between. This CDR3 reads CAWSWSGSGNTIYF. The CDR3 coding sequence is TGTGCCTGGAGTTGGTCAGGCTCTGGAAACACCATATATTTT.

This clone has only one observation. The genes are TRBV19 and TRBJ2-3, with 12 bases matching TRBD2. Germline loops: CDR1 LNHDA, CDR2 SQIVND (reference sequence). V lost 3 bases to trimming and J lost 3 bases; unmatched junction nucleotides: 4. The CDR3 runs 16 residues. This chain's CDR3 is CASSIGLAGGTDTQYF. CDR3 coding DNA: TGTGCCAGTAGTATTGGTCTAGCGGGGGGGACAGATACGCAGTATTTT.

The CDR3 DNA follows: TGTGCCAGCAGCTTGGGCAGGGTCGCCTACGAGCAGTACTTC. It translates to CASSLGRVAYEQYF. The chain uses TRBV11-2 and TRBJ2-7; possible D gene TRBD1, 5 bases. This CDR3 region has 14 residues. Trimming shortened V by 3 bases and J by 2 bases, and 11 bases separated the two germline ends. Looked up from germline, CDR1 is SGHAT and CDR2 is FQNNGV.

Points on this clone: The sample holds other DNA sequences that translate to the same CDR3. Here the CDR3 DNA reads TGTGCCAGCAGCGTATCGGGGGGCCAAGAGACCCAGTACTTC. Protein: CASSVSGGQETQYF. V usage is TRBV9 and J usage is TRBJ2-5; 7 positions agree with TRBD2. The CDR3 has 14 amino acids. From germline, CDR1 is SGDLS and CDR2 YYNGEE. The junction had 1 base not matched to a gene; V was cut back by 1 base and J by 1 base.

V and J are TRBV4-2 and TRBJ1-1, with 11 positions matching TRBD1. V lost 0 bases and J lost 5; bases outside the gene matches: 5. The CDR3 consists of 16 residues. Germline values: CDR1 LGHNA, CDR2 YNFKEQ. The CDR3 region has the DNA TGTGCCAGCAGCCAAGATGCCGGGACAGGGGGGACTGAAGCTTTCTTT. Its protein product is CASSQDAGTGGTEAFF.

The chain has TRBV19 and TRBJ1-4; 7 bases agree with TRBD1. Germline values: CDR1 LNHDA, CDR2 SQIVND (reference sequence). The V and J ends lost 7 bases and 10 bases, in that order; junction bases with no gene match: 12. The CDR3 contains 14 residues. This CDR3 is CASTPGQSWGKLFF. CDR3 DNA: TGTGCCAGTACCCCGGGACAGTCGTGGGGAAAACTGTTTTTT.

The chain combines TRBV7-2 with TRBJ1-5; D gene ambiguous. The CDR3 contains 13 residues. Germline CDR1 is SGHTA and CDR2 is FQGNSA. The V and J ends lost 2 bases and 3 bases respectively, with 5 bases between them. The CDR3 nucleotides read TGTGCCAGCAGCTTATATTTCAATCAGCCCCAGCATTTT. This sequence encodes CASSLYFNQPQHF.

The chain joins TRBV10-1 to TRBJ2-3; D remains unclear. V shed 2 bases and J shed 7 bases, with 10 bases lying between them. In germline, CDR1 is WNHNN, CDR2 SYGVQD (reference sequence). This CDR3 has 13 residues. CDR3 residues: CASSEPLENTQYF. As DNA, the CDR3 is TGCGCCAGCAGTGAGCCCTTAGAAAATACGCAGTATTTT.

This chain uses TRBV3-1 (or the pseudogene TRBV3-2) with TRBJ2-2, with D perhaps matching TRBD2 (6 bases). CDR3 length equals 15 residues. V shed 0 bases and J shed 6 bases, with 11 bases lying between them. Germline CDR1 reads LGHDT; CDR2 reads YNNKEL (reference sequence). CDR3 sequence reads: CASSQDRRGSGELFF. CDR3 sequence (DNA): TGTGCCAGCAGCCAAGATCGGAGGGGTTCCGGGGAGCTGTTTTTT.

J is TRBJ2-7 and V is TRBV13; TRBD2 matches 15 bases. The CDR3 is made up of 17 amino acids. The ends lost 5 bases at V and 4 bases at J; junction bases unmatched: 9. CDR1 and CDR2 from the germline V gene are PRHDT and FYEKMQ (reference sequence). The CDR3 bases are TGTGCCAGCAGCCCAGGACTAGCGGGAGGGCCGGAGTACGAGCAGTACTTC. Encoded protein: CASSPGLAGGPEYEQYF.

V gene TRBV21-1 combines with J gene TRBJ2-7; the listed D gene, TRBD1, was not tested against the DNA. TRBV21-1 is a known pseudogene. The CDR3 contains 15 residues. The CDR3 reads CASSNSADRGYEQYF. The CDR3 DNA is TGTGCCAGCAGCAACAGTGCCGACAGGGGTTACGAGCAGTACTTC.

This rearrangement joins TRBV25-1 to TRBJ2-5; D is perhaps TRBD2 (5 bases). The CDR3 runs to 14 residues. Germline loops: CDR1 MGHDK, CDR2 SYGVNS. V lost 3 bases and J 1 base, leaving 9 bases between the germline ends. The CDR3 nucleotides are TGTGCCAGCAGTGAGCCGGGAATCCAAGAGACCCAGTACTTC. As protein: CASSEPGIQETQYF.